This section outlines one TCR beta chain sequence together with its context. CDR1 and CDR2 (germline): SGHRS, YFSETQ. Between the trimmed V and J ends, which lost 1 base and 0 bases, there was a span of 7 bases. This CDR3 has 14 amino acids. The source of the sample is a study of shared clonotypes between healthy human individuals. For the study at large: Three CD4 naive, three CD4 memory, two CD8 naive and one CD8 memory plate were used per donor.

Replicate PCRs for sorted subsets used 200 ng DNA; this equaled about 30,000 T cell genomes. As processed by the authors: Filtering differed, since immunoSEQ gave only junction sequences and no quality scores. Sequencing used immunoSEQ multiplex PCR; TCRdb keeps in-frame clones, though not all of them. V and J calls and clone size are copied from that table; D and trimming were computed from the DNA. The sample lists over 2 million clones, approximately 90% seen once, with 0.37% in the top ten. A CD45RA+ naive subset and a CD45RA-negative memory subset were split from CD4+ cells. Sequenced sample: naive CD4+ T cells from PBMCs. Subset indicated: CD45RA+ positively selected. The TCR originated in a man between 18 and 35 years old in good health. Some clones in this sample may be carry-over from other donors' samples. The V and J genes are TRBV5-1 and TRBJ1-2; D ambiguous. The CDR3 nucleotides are TGCGCCAGCAGCTTGCGGGAAGCTAACTATGGCTACACCTTC. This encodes CASSLREANYGYTF.